Listed here are 24 T cell receptor beta chains from one sample, sequenced in a study of cytomegalovirus exposure and HLA in healthy donors. Amplification used 60 Vbeta primers and 13 Jbeta primers. This table comes from immunoSEQ multiplex PCR, and its TCRdb copy is limited to in-frame clones, with some not included. The sample includes about 130,000 clones, 80% to 85% seen only once; the top ten take under 1.2%. Sequenced: PBMCs. The source of these receptors is a human donor in good health.

The V call is TRBV10-2, the J call TRBJ2-5, with 11 positions matching TRBD2. The trim removed 6 bases at V and 5 bases at J, leaving 8 bases unmatched. The CDR3 is 15 residues long. Germline loops: CDR1 WSHSY, CDR2 SAAADI. The CDR3 nucleotides read TGCGCCAGCAGCGTCCGACTAGCGGGAAAGGAGACCCAGTACTTC. Its translation is CASSVRLAGKETQYF.

The chain uses TRBV6-5 and TRBJ2-1, with 11 bases lining up with TRBD2. The length of the CDR3 is 15 residues. Per the germline V gene, CDR1 is MNHEY and CDR2 is SVGAGI. V lost 6 bases, J lost 7 bases, and 8 bases stayed unmatched. CDR3 sequence: CASRERLAGMNEQFF. CDR3 coding DNA: TGTGCCAGCAGAGAACGACTAGCGGGGATGAATGAGCAGTTCTTC.

This sequence joins TRBV23-1 and TRBJ2-7; TRBD2 might be the D (5 bases). TRBV23-1 is an ORF for which the function is uncertain. V was clipped by 2 bases and J by 2 bases, with 19 bases between them. The CDR3 consists of 17 residues. The CDR3 DNA reads as TGCGCCAGCAGTCAACGGGCCTCGAGGGTGGGCACCTACGAGCAGTACTTC. Protein: CASSQRASRVGTYEQYF.

This clone was detected once. This chain connects TRBV19 to TRBJ2-2, with D possibly matching TRBD1 (5 bases). The CDR3 runs to 13 residues. Germline V gene lookup returns CDR1 LNHDA and CDR2 SQIVND (reference sequence). V lost 4 bases, J lost 7 bases, and 10 bases lay in between. CDR3 in amino acids: CASSKQVIGELFF. The CDR3 DNA follows: TGTGCCAGTAGTAAACAGGTTATCGGGGAGCTGTTTTTT.

This rearrangement joins TRBV2 to TRBJ2-5, with a weak D call TRBD2 (7 bases). The CDR3 sequence is 14 residues long. The germline V gene has CDR1 SNHLY and CDR2 FYNNEI. Trimming removed 4 bases at V and 0 bases at J, with 9 bases between. The CDR3 region is CASSGGGDQETQYF. Here the CDR3 DNA reads TGTGCCAGCAGTGGAGGGGGGGACCAAGAGACCCAGTACTTC.

The chain has TRBV5-1 and TRBJ2-7; possible D gene TRBD1, 6 bases. Looked up from germline, CDR1 is SGHRS and CDR2 is YFSETQ. The CDR3 runs 13 residues. The V and J ends lost 5 bases and 3 bases respectively, with 12 bases between them. CDR3 protein: CASRGEGGYEQYF. The CDR3 coding sequence is TGCGCCAGCAGAGGGGAAGGGGGCTACGAGCAGTACTTC.

J is TRBJ2-7 and V is TRBV2; weak D call: TRBD1 (6 bases). This CDR3 region has 15 residues. Trimming left V 5 bases short and J 7 bases short, with 21 bases between. Germline V CDR1 and CDR2: SNHLY, FYNNEI. CDR3 protein: CASSPPGQGTREQYF. For the CDR3, the DNA is TGTGCCAGCAGTCCCCCGGGACAAGGAACAAGAGAGCAGTACTTC.

The V gene is TRBV7-2, the J gene TRBJ2-5, with 10 bases lining up with TRBD1. CDR3 size: 15 residues. Germline CDR1 SGHTA, CDR2 FQGNSA. With V trimmed by 5 bases and J by 6 bases, 9 bases remained unmatched. The CDR3 region is CASSRRGQGKQTQYF. The CDR3 DNA reads as TGTGCCAGCAGCCGGAGGGGACAGGGGAAACAGACCCAGTACTTC.

The chain couples TRBV5-6 to TRBJ1-3; weak D call: TRBD1 (5 bases). The V gene's germline CDR1 is SGHDT and CDR2 YYEEEE. V was clipped by 2 bases and J by 3 bases, with 9 bases between them. This CDR3 is 14 amino acids long. CDR3 coding DNA: TGTGCCAGCAGCTTTTTCAGGGTTGGAAACACCATATATTTT. Protein: CASSFFRVGNTIYF. Filled out from reference TRBV5-6 and TRBJ1-3, the complete variable domain reads DAGVTQSPTHLIKTRGQQVTLRCSPKSGHDTVSWYQQALGQGPQFIFQYYEEEERQRGNFPDRFSGHQFPNYSSELNVNALLLGDSALYLCASSFFRVGNTIYFGEGSWLTVV.

This sequence joins TRBV11-2 and TRBJ1-4; D is undetermined. Germline lookup yields CDR1 SGHAT and CDR2 FQNNGV. The CDR3 loop spans 14 amino acids. Trimming took off 4 bases at V and 8 bases at J, with 14 bases between the two ends. The CDR3 reads CASSYGLPGEKLFF. In DNA, the CDR3 is TGTGCCAGCAGCTACGGACTACCGGGAGAAAAACTGTTTTTT.

The chain joins TRBV4-1 to TRBJ2-7; D may be TRBD2 (7 bases). Germline values: CDR1 MGHRA, CDR2 YSYEKL. The germline V and J ends were trimmed by 1 base and 5 bases, with 9 bases remaining between them. CDR3 length: 13 amino acids. For the CDR3, the DNA is TGCGCCAGCAGCCAAGCGGGGGGCGACGAGCAGTACTTC. Its translation is CASSQAGGDEQYF.

This chain connects TRBV7-8 to TRBJ2-7, with a weak D call TRBD2 (6 bases). The CDR3 loop spans 15 amino acids. V lost 3 bases, J lost 1 base, and 13 bases lay in between. CDR1 and CDR2 from the germline V gene are SGHVS and FQNEAQ. This chain's CDR3 is CASSFSSGGSYEQYF. CDR3 sequence (DNA): TGTGCCAGCAGCTTCTCGTCCGGGGGATCCTACGAGCAGTACTTC.

This clone was found once. The chain has TRBV14 and TRBJ1-1, with D perhaps TRBD1 (6 bases). Germline V gene data show CDR1 as SGHDN and CDR2 as FVKESK. CDR3 length: 16 amino acids. The V and J ends lost 4 bases and 2 bases respectively, with 17 bases between them. The CDR3 sequence is CASSPLGGGLNTEAFF. Written as DNA, the CDR3 is TGTGCCAGCAGCCCGCTGGGAGGGGGGTTAAACACTGAAGCTTTCTTT.

DNA of the CDR3: TGTGCCAGCAGCCAAGGGGTTCAGGAGAACACCGGGGAGCTGTTTTTT. Translating gives CASSQGVQENTGELFF. The chain combines TRBV4-2 with TRBJ2-2; D ambiguous. The length of the CDR3 is 16 residues. V lost 1 base and J lost 1, with 10 bases in between. In germline, CDR1 is LGHNA, CDR2 YNFKEQ.

This clone was seen just once. CDR3 in DNA: TGTGCCAGCAGCATGACGACTAGCGGGGTGAATGAGCAGTTCTTC. It translates to CASSMTTSGVNEQFF. The chain joins TRBV9 to TRBJ2-1; 11 bases align to TRBD2. In germline, CDR1 is SGDLS, CDR2 YYNGEE. The CDR3 contains 15 residues. The trim removed 4 bases at V and 7 bases at J, leaving 7 bases unmatched.

The V and J genes are TRBV5-1 and TRBJ1-3; 9 bases are shared with TRBD1. This CDR3 region has 15 residues. CDR1 SGHRS and CDR2 YFSETQ come from the germline V gene. V shed 4 bases and J 2 bases; nucleotides not matched to a gene: 4. CDR3 sequence (DNA): TGCGCCAGCAGCCAGGGACAGGGCGCTGGAAACACCATATATTTT. This translates into CASSQGQGAGNTIYF.

The rearrangement uses TRBV18 and TRBJ2-1; 8 positions agree with TRBD1. Per the germline V gene, CDR1 is KGHSH and CDR2 is LQKENI. This CDR3 spans 13 amino acids. V gave up 2 bases and J gave up 9 bases; unmatched junction bases: 3. The CDR3 coding sequence is TGTGCCAGCTCACCAGGACAGGGAGTTGAGCAGTTCTTC. This gives the protein CASSPGQGVEQFF.

The chain links TRBV6-6 to TRBJ1-1, with unresolved D. The V and J ends lost 3 bases and 1 base respectively, with 9 bases between them. The V gene's germline CDR1 is MNHNY and CDR2 SVGAGI (reference sequence). This CDR3 has 14 amino acids. CDR3: CASSYQVPNTEAFF. The CDR3 DNA reads as TGTGCCAGCAGTTATCAGGTACCGAACACTGAAGCTTTCTTT.

This clone came up a few times. The chain couples TRBV6-1 to TRBJ1-1; no clear D gene. Germline V gene sequence: CDR1 MNHNS, CDR2 SASEGT. Trimming left V 6 bases short and J 5 bases short, with 13 bases between. The CDR3 runs to 13 residues. CDR3 sequence: CASSEGTGTEAFF. CDR3 bases: TGTGCCAGCAGCGAGGGAACTGGTACTGAAGCTTTCTTT.

The rearrangement uses TRBV27 and TRBJ2-1; 13 bases align to TRBD2. The trim removed 4 bases at V and 5 bases at J, leaving 8 bases unmatched. The CDR3 loop spans 17 amino acids. Germline V gene data show CDR1 as MNHEY and CDR2 as SMNVEV (reference sequence). The CDR3, as DNA: TGTGCCAGCAGTTCACGACTAGCGGGGGGCCTGGACAATGAGCAGTTCTTC. Translating it yields CASSSRLAGGLDNEQFF.

In its sample, this clone was seen a few times. Written as DNA, the CDR3 is TGTGCTAGTGGTAGAGGACAGGGGGCAGGAGATACGCAGTATTTT. Translation: CASGRGQGAGDTQYF. This chain joins TRBV12-5 and TRBJ2-3; 11 bases agree with TRBD1. Per the germline V gene, CDR1 is LGHNT and CDR2 is FRNRAP. With 5 bases clipped from V and 5 bases from J, the junction kept 6 bases outside the gene matches. The CDR3 runs to 15 residues.

The chain employs TRBV25-1 and TRBJ2-1; weak D call: TRBD1 (7 bases). Per germline, CDR1 MGHDK and CDR2 SYGVNS. Trimming removed 3 bases at V and 3 bases at J, with 15 bases between. The CDR3 has 16 amino acids. The CDR3 protein is CASSESQGGHYNEQFF. The CDR3 coding sequence is TGTGCCAGCAGTGAGTCTCAGGGGGGACACTACAATGAGCAGTTCTTC.

The CDR3 coding sequence is TGCGCCAGCAGCCAAGAAGGGAGAATAGCAAATCAGCCCCAGCATTTT. Encoded protein: CASSQEGRIANQPQHF. The gene calls are TRBV4-1 and TRBJ1-5; D is unclear. The V gene lost 0 bases and the J gene lost 4 bases, with 13 bases spanning the gap. The CDR3 sequence is 16 residues long. Germline-derived CDR1 and CDR2 are MGHRA and YSYEKL.

The chain uses TRBV7-8 and TRBJ2-3; maybe TRBD1 (6 bases). V lost 6 bases, J lost 6 bases, and 13 bases lay in between. The CDR3 length is 13 residues. Per germline, CDR1 SGHVS and CDR2 FQNEAQ. In DNA form, the CDR3 reads TGTGCCAGCAGTCAGGGGATAATGGATACGCAGTATTTT. The encoded protein is CASSQGIMDTQYF.